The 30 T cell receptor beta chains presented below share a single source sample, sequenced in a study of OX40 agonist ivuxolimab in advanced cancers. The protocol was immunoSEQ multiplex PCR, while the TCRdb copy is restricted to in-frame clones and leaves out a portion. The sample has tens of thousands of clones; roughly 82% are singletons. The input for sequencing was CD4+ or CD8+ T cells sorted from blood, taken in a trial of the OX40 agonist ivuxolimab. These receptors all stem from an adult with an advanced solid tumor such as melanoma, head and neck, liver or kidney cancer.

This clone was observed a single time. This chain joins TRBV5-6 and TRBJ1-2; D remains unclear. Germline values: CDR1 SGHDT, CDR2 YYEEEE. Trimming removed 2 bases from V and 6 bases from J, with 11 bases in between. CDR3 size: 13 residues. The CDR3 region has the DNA TGTGCCAGCAGCTTAGTTCGGCTTGATGGCTACACCTTC. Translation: CASSLVRLDGYTF.

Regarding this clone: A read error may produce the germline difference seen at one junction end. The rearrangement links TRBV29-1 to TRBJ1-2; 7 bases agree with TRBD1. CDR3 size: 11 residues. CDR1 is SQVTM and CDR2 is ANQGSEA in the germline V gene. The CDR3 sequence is CTGQSNYGYTF. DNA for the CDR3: TGTACGGGACAGTCGAACTATGGCTACACCTTC.

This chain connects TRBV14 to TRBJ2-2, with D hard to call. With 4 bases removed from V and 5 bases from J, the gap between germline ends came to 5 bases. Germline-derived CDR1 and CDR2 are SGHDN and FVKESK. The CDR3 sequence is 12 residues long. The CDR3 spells CASSRVTGELFF. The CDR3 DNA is TGTGCCAGCAGCCGGGTTACCGGGGAGCTGTTTTTT.

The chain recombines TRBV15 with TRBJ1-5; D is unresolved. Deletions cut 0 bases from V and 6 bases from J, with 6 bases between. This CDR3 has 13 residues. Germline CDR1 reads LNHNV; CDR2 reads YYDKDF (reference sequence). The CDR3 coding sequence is TGTGCCACCAGCAGAGATCTAGGTCAGCCCCAGCATTTT. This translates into CATSRDLGQPQHF.

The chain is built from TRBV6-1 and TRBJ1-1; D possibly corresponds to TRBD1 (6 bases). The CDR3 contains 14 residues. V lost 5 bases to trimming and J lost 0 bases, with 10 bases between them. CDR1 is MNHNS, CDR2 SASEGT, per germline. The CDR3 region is CASSWTVMNTEAFF. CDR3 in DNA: TGTGCCAGCAGTTGGACAGTTATGAACACTGAAGCTTTCTTT.

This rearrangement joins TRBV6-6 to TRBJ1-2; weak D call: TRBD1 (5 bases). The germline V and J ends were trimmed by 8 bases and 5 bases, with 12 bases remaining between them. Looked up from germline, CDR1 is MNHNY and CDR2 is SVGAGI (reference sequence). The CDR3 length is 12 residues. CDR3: CASLLGVYGYTF. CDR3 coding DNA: TGTGCCAGCTTGCTGGGGGTTTATGGCTACACCTTC.

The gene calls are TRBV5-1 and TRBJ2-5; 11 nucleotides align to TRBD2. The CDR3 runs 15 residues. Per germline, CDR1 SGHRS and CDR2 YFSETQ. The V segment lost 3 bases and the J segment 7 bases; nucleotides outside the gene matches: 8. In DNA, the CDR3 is TGCGCCAGCAGCTCCGTAGCGGGAGGGCCGGGGACCCAGTACTTC. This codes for CASSSVAGGPGTQYF.

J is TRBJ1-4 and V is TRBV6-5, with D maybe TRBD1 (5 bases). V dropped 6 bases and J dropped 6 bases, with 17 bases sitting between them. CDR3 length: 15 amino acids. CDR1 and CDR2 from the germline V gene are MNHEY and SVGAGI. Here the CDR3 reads CASRTVGRGDEKLFF. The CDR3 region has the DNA TGTGCCAGCAGGACCGTCGGGCGGGGGGATGAAAAACTGTTTTTT.

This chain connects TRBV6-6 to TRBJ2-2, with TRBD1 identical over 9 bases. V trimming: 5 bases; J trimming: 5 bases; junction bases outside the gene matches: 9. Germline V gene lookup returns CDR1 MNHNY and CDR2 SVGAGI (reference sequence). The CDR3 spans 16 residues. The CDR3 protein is CASSGHRGLNTGELFF. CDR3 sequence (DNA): TGTGCCAGCAGTGGACACAGGGGGCTAAATACCGGGGAGCTGTTTTTT.

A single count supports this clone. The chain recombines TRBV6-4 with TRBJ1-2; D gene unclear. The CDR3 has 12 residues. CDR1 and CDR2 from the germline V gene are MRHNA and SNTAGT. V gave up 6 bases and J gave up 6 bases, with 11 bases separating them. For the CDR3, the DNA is TGTGCCAGCAGCGGAAGTGGCGATGGCTACACCTTC. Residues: CASSGSGDGYTF.

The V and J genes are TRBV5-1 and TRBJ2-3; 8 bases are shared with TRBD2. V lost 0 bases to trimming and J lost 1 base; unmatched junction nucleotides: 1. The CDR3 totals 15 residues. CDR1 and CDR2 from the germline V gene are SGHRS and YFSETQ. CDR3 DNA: TGCGCCAGCAGCTTGGTAGCGGGGCGCACAGATACGCAGTATTTT. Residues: CASSLVAGRTDTQYF.

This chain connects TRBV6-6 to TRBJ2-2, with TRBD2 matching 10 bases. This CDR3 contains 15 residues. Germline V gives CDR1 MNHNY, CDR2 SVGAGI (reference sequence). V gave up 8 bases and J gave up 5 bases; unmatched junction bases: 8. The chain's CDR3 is CASASGSGKTGELFF. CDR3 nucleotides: TGTGCCAGCGCTAGCGGGAGTGGGAAGACCGGGGAGCTGTTTTTT.

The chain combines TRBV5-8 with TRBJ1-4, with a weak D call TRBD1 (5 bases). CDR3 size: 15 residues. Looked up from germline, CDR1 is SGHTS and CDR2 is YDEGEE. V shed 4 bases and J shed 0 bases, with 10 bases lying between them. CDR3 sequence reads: CASSRVGATNEKLFF. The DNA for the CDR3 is TGTGCCAGCAGCCGAGTGGGGGCAACTAATGAAAAACTGTTTTTT.

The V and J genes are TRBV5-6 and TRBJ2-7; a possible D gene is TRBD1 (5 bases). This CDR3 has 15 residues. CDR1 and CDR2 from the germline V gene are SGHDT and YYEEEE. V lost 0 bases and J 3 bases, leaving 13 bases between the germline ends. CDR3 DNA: TGTGCCAGCAGCTTGGAAGACAGAATTATCTACGAGCAGTACTTC. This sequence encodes CASSLEDRIIYEQYF.

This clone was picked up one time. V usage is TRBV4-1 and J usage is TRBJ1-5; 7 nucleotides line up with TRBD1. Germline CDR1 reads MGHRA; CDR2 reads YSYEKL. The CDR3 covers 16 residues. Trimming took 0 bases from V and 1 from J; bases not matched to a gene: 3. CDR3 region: CASSQDWGQSNQPQHF. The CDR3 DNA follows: TGCGCCAGCAGCCAAGATTGGGGACAGAGCAATCAGCCCCAGCATTTT.

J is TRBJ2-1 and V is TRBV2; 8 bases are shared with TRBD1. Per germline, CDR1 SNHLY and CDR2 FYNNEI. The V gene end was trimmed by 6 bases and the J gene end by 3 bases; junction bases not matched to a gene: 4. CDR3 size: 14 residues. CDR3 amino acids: CASRSGTGYNEQFF. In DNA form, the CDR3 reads TGTGCCAGCAGATCCGGGACAGGCTACAATGAGCAGTTCTTC.

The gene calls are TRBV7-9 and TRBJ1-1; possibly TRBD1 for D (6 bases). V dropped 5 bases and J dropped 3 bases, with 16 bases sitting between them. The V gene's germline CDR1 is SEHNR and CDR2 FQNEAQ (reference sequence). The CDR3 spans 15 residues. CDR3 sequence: CASSTSVGGDTEAFF. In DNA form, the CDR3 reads TGTGCCAGCAGCACCTCGGTCGGGGGCGACACTGAAGCTTTCTTT. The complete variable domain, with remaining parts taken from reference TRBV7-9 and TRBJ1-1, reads DTGVSQNPRHKITKRGQNVTFRCDPISEHNRLYWYRQTLGQGPEFLTYFQNEAQLEKSRLLSDRFSAERPKGSFSTLEIQRTEQGDSAMYLCASSTSVGGDTEAFFGQGTRLTVV.

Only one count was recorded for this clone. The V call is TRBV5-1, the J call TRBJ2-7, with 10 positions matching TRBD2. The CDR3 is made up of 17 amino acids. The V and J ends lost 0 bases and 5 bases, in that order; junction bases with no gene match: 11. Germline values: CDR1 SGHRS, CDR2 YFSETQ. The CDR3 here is CASSLVPRLAGDNEQYF. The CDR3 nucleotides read TGCGCCAGCAGCTTGGTACCCCGCCTAGCGGGAGATAACGAGCAGTACTTC.

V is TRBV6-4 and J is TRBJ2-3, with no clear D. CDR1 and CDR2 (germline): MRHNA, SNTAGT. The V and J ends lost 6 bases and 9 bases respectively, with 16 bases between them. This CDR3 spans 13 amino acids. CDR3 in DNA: TGTGCCAGCAGCCTCGGGTCCACCGGAACGCAGTATTTT. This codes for CASSLGSTGTQYF.

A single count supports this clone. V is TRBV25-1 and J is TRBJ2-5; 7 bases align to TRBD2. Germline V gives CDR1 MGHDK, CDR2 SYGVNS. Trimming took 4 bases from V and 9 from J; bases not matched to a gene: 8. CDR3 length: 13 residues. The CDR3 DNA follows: TGTGCCAGCAGTGGCCGGGAGGAGAGCCCCCAGTACTTC. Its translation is CASSGREESPQYF.

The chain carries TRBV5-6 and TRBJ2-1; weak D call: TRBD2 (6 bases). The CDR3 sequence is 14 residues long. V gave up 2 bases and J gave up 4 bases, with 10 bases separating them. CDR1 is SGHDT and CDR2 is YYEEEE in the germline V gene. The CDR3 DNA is TGTGCCAGCAGCTTCGGCGGGAAGTACAATGAGCAGTTCTTC. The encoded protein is CASSFGGKYNEQFF.

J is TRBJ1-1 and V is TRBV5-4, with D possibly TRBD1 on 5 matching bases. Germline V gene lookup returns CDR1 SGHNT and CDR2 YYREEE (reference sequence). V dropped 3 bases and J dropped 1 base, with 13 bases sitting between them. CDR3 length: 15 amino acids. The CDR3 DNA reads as TGTGCCAGCAGCTACCGCGGCGGGGGGAACACTGAAGCTTTCTTT. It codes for CASSYRGGGNTEAFF.

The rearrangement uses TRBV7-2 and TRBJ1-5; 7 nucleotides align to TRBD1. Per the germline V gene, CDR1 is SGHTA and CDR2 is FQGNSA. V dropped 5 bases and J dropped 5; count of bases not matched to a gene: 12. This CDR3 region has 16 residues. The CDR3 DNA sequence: TGTGCCAGCAGCCCGAGGGTAGGGGGCTCGGATCAGCCCCAGCATTTT. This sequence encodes CASSPRVGGSDQPQHF.

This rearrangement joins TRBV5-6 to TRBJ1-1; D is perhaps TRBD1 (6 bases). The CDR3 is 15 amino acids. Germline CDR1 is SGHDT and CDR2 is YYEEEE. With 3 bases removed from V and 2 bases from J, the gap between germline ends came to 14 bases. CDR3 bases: TGTGCCAGCAGCTGGGAGACAGGTTTTAACACTGAAGCTTTCTTT. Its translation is CASSWETGFNTEAFF. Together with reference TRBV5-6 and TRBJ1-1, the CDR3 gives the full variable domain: DAGVTQSPTHLIKTRGQQVTLRCSPKSGHDTVSWYQQALGQGPQFIFQYYEEEERQRGNFPDRFSGHQFPNYSSELNVNALLLGDSALYLCASSWETGFNTEAFFGQGTRLTVV.

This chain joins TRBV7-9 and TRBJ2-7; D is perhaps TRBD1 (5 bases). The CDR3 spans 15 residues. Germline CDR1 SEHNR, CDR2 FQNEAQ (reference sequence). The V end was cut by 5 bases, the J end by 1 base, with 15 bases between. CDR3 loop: CASSPDIGGSYEQYF. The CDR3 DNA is TGTGCCAGCAGCCCGGACATCGGTGGATCCTACGAGCAGTACTTC.

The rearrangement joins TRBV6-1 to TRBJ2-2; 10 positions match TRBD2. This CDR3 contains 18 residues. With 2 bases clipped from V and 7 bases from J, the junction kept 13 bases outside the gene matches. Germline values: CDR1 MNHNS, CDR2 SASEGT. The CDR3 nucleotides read TGTGCCAGCAGTGAACTAGCGGGAGTGGGGAGGGCACACGGGGAGCTGTTTTTT. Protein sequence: CASSELAGVGRAHGELFF.

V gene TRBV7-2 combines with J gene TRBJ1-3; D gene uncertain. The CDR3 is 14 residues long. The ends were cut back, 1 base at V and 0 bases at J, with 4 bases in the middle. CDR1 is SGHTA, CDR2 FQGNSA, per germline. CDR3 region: CASSLEYSGNTIYF. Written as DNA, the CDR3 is TGTGCCAGCAGCTTAGAGTACTCTGGAAACACCATATATTTT. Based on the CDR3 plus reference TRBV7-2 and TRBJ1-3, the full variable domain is GAGVSQSPSNKVTEKGKDVELRCDPISGHTALYWYRQSLGQGLEFLIYFQGNSAPDKSGLPSDRFSAERTGGSVSTLTIQRTQQEDSAVYLCASSLEYSGNTIYFGEGSWLTVV.

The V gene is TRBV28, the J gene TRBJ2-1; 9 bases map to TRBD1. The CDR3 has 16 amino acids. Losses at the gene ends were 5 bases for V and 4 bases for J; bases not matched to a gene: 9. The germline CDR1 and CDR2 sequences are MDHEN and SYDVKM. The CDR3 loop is CASSTQRQGVYNEQFF. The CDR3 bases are TGTGCCAGCAGTACCCAGAGACAGGGGGTGTACAATGAGCAGTTCTTC.

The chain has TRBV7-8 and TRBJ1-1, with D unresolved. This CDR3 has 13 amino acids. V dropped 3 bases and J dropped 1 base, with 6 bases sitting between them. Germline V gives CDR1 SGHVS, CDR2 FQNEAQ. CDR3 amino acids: CASSFRANTEAFF. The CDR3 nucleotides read TGTGCCAGCAGCTTCCGGGCGAACACTGAAGCTTTCTTT.

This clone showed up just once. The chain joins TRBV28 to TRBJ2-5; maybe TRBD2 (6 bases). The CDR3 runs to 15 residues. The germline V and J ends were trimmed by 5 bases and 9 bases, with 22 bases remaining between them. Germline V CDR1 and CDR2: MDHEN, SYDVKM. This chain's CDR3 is CASSGGLGLPGAQYF. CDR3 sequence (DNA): TGTGCCAGCAGTGGCGGCCTGGGACTGCCCGGGGCCCAGTACTTC.